The sequence of this T cell receptor beta chain was determined in a study of CD8 T cells in Susac syndrome. About 0.5 to 1 ug RNA was reverse transcribed with random hexamers. The immunoSEQ assay covered 54 Vbeta and 13 Jbeta segments for CDR3. One entry per CDR3 protein, called by TCRdb with MiXCR from the immunoSEQ multiplex PCR reads. This sample has about 210,000 distinct CDR3 sequences, with about 95% found just once. Sequencing targeted TCR beta in T cells from blood (CD8+ and CD4+). Negative isolation was used for CD8+ and CD4+ T cells and FACS enrichment for TEMRA cells. With respect to this clonotype: The germline gene is not matched at one end of the junction; a read error may be the cause.

This clonotype was obtained from a human donor with multiple sclerosis. Sequenced sample: CD4+ T cells from PBMCs.

Here the CDR3 reads CASSLGVGQGDF. The CDR3, as DNA: TGTGCCAGCAGCCTGGGTGTAGGACAGGGAGACTTC. The chain recombines TRBV5-6 with TRBJ2-5; 8 bases fit TRBD1. The germline V gene encodes CDR1 SGHDT and CDR2 YYEEEE. The CDR3 totals 12 residues.